Following are 18 T cell receptor beta chains from one sample sequenced in a study of cytomegalovirus exposure and HLA in healthy donors. TCRdb's copy holds only in-frame clones and misses some; the assay was immunoSEQ multiplex PCR. This table has about 400,000 clones, about nine tenths appearing once. Sequenced sample: PBMCs. The receptors here all came from a woman under 30 in good health and CMV-seronegative.

This chain connects TRBV28 to TRBJ1-4, with 8 bases fitting TRBD1. With 8 bases clipped from V and 8 bases from J, the junction kept 7 bases outside the gene matches. This CDR3 region has 13 residues. CDR1 is MDHEN, CDR2 SYDVKM, per germline. CDR3 loop: CASLDREREKLFF. In nucleotides, the CDR3 is TGTGCCAGCCTGGACAGGGAAAGGGAAAAACTGTTTTTT.

This clone has just one count. The J gene is TRBJ2-7, the V gene TRBV5-4; TRBD2 aligns across 7 bases. Unmatched junction bases numbered 14, after V lost 9 bases and J lost 5 bases. The CDR3 runs to 14 residues. The V gene's germline CDR1 is SGHNT and CDR2 YYREEE (reference sequence). CDR3 sequence: CATAGTMLRDEQYF. The CDR3 coding sequence is TGTGCCACCGCCGGGACTATGCTTAGGGACGAGCAGTACTTC. The whole variable domain, filled in from reference TRBV5-4 and TRBJ2-7, reads ETGVTQSPTHLIKTRGQQVTLRCSSQSGHNTVSWYQQALGQGPQFIFQYYREEENGRGNFPPRFSGLQFPNYSSELNVNALELDDSALYLCATAGTMLRDEQYFGPGTRLTVT.

The chain couples TRBV15 to TRBJ2-7, with TRBD2 identical over 9 bases. J gave up 0 bases and V 1 base, and 7 bases lay outside the gene matches. Germline V CDR1 and CDR2: LNHNV, YYDKDF (reference sequence). The CDR3 loop spans 17 amino acids. For the CDR3, the DNA is TGTGCCACCAGCAGAGGGCCTAGCGGGATGTTCTCCTACGAGCAGTACTTC. Translation gives CATSRGPSGMFSYEQYF.

The rearrangement links TRBV5-1 to TRBJ2-5; D possibly corresponds to TRBD2 (5 bases). Germline V gene lookup returns CDR1 SGHRS and CDR2 YFSETQ. The V gene lost 6 bases and the J gene lost 5 bases, with 17 bases spanning the gap. The length of the CDR3 is 14 residues. The CDR3: CASTYSGVGETQYF. CDR3 DNA sequence: TGCGCCAGCACCTACAGCGGAGTAGGGGAGACCCAGTACTTC.

The chain has TRBV5-6 and TRBJ1-4; 9 bases map to TRBD1. The CDR3 extends over 16 amino acids. J was trimmed by 2 bases and V by 2 bases; bases with no gene match: 4. Germline CDR1 reads SGHDT; CDR2 reads YYEEEE. Here the CDR3 DNA reads TGTGCCAGCAGCTTTAAACAGGGGGCTACTAATGAAAAACTGTTTTTT. This codes for CASSFKQGATNEKLFF.

The chain joins TRBV9 to TRBJ2-1; 13 bases are a match to TRBD2. Trimming removed 3 bases from V and 4 bases from J; junction bases left unmatched: 13. This CDR3 comprises 19 residues. The germline V gene has CDR1 SGDLS and CDR2 YYNGEE. This CDR3 is CASSAVRLAGGLAYNEQFF. The CDR3, as DNA: TGTGCCAGCAGCGCGGTTCGACTAGCGGGAGGCCTGGCATACAATGAGCAGTTCTTC.

This clone was found a few times. The V call is TRBV7-6, the J call TRBJ2-7; 7 nucleotides match TRBD2. From germline, CDR1 is SGHVS and CDR2 FNYEAQ. The V and J ends lost 1 base and 2 bases, in that order; junction bases with no gene match: 2. This CDR3 spans 14 amino acids. As DNA, the CDR3 is TGTGCCAGCAGCTTAGAAGCGGGAACCTACGAGCAGTACTTC. Translating it yields CASSLEAGTYEQYF.

This clone was picked up a small number of times. Other nucleotide sequences from this sample produce the same CDR3. This chain uses TRBV28 with TRBJ1-2; no firm D call. This CDR3 has 13 amino acids. Germline V gene data show CDR1 as MDHEN and CDR2 as SYDVKM. V was pared by 6 bases and J by 2 bases, with 10 bases between. The CDR3 DNA follows: TGTGCCAGCAGCTCCAGGTTAAACTATGGCTACACCTTC. Translation: CASSSRLNYGYTF.

The rearrangement joins TRBV29-1 to TRBJ1-1; TRBD1 matches at 8 bases. This CDR3 is built from 13 residues. Germline loops: CDR1 SQVTM, CDR2 ANQGSEA. V shed 7 bases and J 4 bases; nucleotides not matched to a gene: 8. CDR3 in DNA: TGCAGCGCCGTACAGGGGGTTGGCACTGAAGCTTTCTTT. It specifies CSAVQGVGTEAFF.

CDR3 DNA sequence: TGTGCCAGCAGTGAAGGGGGGCGCAATCAGCCCCAGCATTTT. It encodes CASSEGGRNQPQHF. This chain uses TRBV6-1 with TRBJ1-5, with a possible D match to TRBD1 (6 bases). V lost 1 base, J lost 2 bases, and 6 bases lay in between. CDR1 and CDR2 (germline): MNHNS, SASEGT. The CDR3 is 14 amino acids.

This clone appeared a few times. This chain connects TRBV4-2 to TRBJ2-7; D call uncertain. The germline gives CDR1 LGHNA, CDR2 YNFKEQ. V was pared by 0 bases and J by 2 bases, with 14 bases between. This CDR3 is built from 16 residues. The CDR3 region has the DNA TGTGCCAGCAGCCAAGATCCGACCAGCGTCCCCTACGAGCAGTACTTC. Its translation: CASSQDPTSVPYEQYF.

The V and J genes are TRBV11-2 and TRBJ2-3, with D maybe TRBD2 (6 bases). The V end was cut by 3 bases, the J end by 7 bases, with 20 bases between. The CDR3 totals 16 residues. Germline CDR1 is SGHAT and CDR2 is FQNNGV. The CDR3 loop reads CASSFRRDSNSHTQYF. Here the CDR3 DNA reads TGTGCCAGCAGCTTCCGCCGGGACTCGAATTCACATACGCAGTATTTT.

The V gene is TRBV6-4, the J gene TRBJ1-2; 8 bases map to TRBD1. This CDR3 is built from 14 residues. Germline V gene data show CDR1 as MRHNA and CDR2 as SNTAGT. V trimming: 6 bases; J trimming: 2 bases; junction bases outside the gene matches: 5. In DNA form, the CDR3 reads TGTGCCAGCAGCCAGAACAGGGGGAACTATGGCTACACCTTC. Protein sequence: CASSQNRGNYGYTF.

The CDR3 region is CASSEGNTEAFF. Here the CDR3 DNA reads TGCGCCAGCAGCGAGGGGAACACTGAAGCTTTCTTT. The chain is built from TRBV4-1 and TRBJ1-1; D is undetermined. V dropped 5 bases and J dropped 1 base, with 5 bases sitting between them. This CDR3 region has 12 residues. Germline CDR1 and CDR2: MGHRA and YSYEKL.

The genes are TRBV2 and TRBJ1-2; a weak D match, TRBD1 (5 bases). V lost 4 bases to trimming and J lost 4 bases, with 10 bases between them. CDR1 and CDR2 from the germline V gene are SNHLY and FYNNEI. The CDR3 totals 13 residues. The CDR3: CASSGGETYGYTF. In DNA, the CDR3 is TGTGCCAGCAGTGGGGGGGAGACCTATGGCTACACCTTC.

This sequence joins TRBV7-9 and TRBJ2-3; the match to TRBD2 covers 11 bases. J lost 1 base, V lost 1 base, and 4 bases had no gene match. CDR3 length: 17 amino acids. The V gene's germline CDR1 is SEHNR and CDR2 FQNEAQ (reference sequence). CDR3 region: CASSLGASGGRTDTQYF. CDR3 nucleotides: TGTGCCAGCAGCTTAGGGGCTAGCGGGGGGCGCACAGATACGCAGTATTTT. Full variable domain (missing parts from reference TRBV7-9 and TRBJ2-3): DTGVSQNPRHKITKRGQNVTFRCDPISEHNRLYWYRQTLGQGPEFLTYFQNEAQLEKSRLLSDRFSAERPKGSFSTLEIQRTEQGDSAMYLCASSLGASGGRTDTQYFGPGTRLTVL.

V and J are TRBV2 and TRBJ2-2; TRBD1 matches 7 bases. V was clipped by 6 bases and J by 1 base; unmatched bases: 2. The germline V gene encodes CDR1 SNHLY and CDR2 FYNNEI. The CDR3 sequence is 14 residues long. Here the CDR3 reads CASSRDRNTGELFF. The CDR3 region has the DNA TGTGCCAGCAGCCGGGACAGGAACACCGGGGAGCTGTTTTTT.

This rearrangement joins TRBV4-1 to TRBJ2-1; 11 nucleotides agree with TRBD2. V gave up 0 bases and J gave up 4 bases; unmatched junction bases: 2. Germline CDR1 is MGHRA and CDR2 is YSYEKL. The CDR3 is 16 residues long. The CDR3 protein is CASSQEVAGGYNEQFF. The CDR3 region has the DNA TGCGCCAGCAGCCAAGAGGTAGCGGGAGGGTACAATGAGCAGTTCTTC.